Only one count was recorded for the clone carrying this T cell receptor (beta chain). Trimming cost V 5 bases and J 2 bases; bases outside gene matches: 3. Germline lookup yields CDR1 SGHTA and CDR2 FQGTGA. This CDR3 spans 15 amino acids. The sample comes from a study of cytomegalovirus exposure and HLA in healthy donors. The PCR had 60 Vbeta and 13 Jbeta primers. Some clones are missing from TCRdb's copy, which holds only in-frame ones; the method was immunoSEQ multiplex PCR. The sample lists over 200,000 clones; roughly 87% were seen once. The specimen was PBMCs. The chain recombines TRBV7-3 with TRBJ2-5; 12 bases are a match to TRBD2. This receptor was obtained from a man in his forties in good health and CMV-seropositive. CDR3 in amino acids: CASSLAGGGQETQYF. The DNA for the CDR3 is TGTGCCAGCAGCCTAGCGGGAGGGGGGCAAGAGACCCAGTACTTC.